The 31 T cell receptor beta chains below all came from one sample that was sequenced in a study of blood T cell repertoires in COVID-19. Sequencing used immunoSEQ multiplex PCR; TCRdb keeps in-frame clones, though not all of them. Of some 270,000 clones in the sample, around 81% are singletons; the top ten hold 3.4%. Sequencing was done on a sample of PBMCs or T cells enriched from blood (not recorded which). The receptor set was obtained from a man over 45 who had recovered from COVID-19.

The chain recombines TRBV28 with TRBJ1-4, with D unresolved. The V end lost 5 bases, the J end lost 2 bases, and 9 bases lay between the germline ends. The CDR3 covers 14 residues. In germline, CDR1 is MDHEN, CDR2 SYDVKM. The CDR3 DNA is TGTGCCAGCAGTATACACGTTACTAATGAAAAACTGTTTTTT. Residues: CASSIHVTNEKLFF.

This chain links TRBV9 with TRBJ2-7; 8 nucleotides align to TRBD1. Germline V gene data show CDR1 as SGDLS and CDR2 as YYNGEE. CDR3 size: 14 residues. Trimming took 4 bases from V and 3 from J; bases not matched to a gene: 6. CDR3 loop: CASSLGQGHYEQYF. In DNA form, the CDR3 reads TGTGCCAGCAGCTTAGGACAGGGCCACTACGAGCAGTACTTC.

The CDR3 loop is CASSPGFYGYTF. CDR3 sequence (DNA): TGCGCCAGCAGCCCGGGTTTCTATGGCTACACCTTC. This sequence joins TRBV10-2 and TRBJ1-2, with D unclear. The V end lost 6 bases, the J end lost 4 bases, and 9 bases lay between the germline ends. This CDR3 spans 12 amino acids. Germline CDR1 is WSHSY and CDR2 is SAAADI.

The chain carries TRBV9 and TRBJ1-2; 8 nucleotides agree with TRBD1. The CDR3 loop spans 13 amino acids. Trimming at V came to 0 bases and at J to 7 bases, leaving 2 bases not matched to a gene. Germline V CDR1 and CDR2: SGDLS, YYNGEE. The CDR3 DNA reads TGTGCCAGCAGCGTAGAGACAGGGGTTGGCTACACCTTC. Residues: CASSVETGVGYTF.

The CDR3 loop reads CASSYGTSAYEQYF. DNA of the CDR3: TGTGCCAGCAGTTACGGGACATCAGCCTACGAGCAGTACTTC. The chain couples TRBV6-2 or TRBV6-3 to TRBJ2-7; TRBD1 is a possible D gene (6 bases). The germline V gene has CDR1 MNHEY and CDR2 SVGEGT. The CDR3 loop spans 14 amino acids. V was pared by 2 bases and J by 2 bases, with 10 bases between.

This clone appeared a few times. The CDR3 DNA reads TGTGCCAGCAGTGAGGCAGGTTCACCCTTAATCTCCGAGCAGTACTTC. Translating it yields CASSEAGSPLISEQYF. The chain has TRBV6-1 and TRBJ2-7; D is unresolved. V gave up 3 bases and J gave up 6 bases, with 21 bases separating them. The CDR3 sequence is 16 residues long. From germline, CDR1 is MNHNS and CDR2 SASEGT.

The chain joins TRBV7-3 to TRBJ2-3, with 11 bases identical to TRBD2. Losses at the gene ends were 1 base for V and 4 bases for J; bases not matched to a gene: 16. This CDR3 is 20 amino acids long. Looked up from germline, CDR1 is SGHTA and CDR2 is FQGTGA. The CDR3 sequence is CASSLNPPRSSGGQSDTQYF. CDR3 nucleotide sequence: TGTGCCAGCAGCTTAAACCCCCCACGTTCTAGCGGGGGGCAGTCAGATACGCAGTATTTT. The full variable domain, in which reference TRBV7-3 and TRBJ2-3 provide the parts outside the CDR3, is GAGVSQTPSNKVTEKGKYVELRCDPISGHTALYWYRQSLGQGPEFLIYFQGTGAADDSGLPNDRFFAVRPEGSVSTLKIQRTERGDSAVYLCASSLNPPRSSGGQSDTQYFGPGTRLTVL.

The chain links TRBV5-1 to TRBJ1-3; 7 positions match TRBD1. The V and J ends lost 3 bases and 8 bases, in that order; junction bases with no gene match: 11. Germline-derived CDR1 and CDR2 are SGHRS and YFSETQ. The CDR3 totals 15 residues. CDR3 amino acids: CASSSTGRRGDTIYF. CDR3 nucleotides: TGCGCCAGCAGCTCGACAGGGCGCCGCGGGGACACCATATATTTT. Full variable domain (rest looked up from reference TRBV5-1 and TRBJ1-3): KAGVTQTPRYLIKTRGQQVTLSCSPISGHRSVSWYQQTPGQGLQFLFEYFSETQRNKGNFPGRFSGRQFSNSRSEMNVSTLELGDSALYLCASSSTGRRGDTIYFGEGSWLTVV.

Only one count was recorded for this clone. The chain uses TRBV10-3 and TRBJ1-1; TRBD1 matches 7 bases. Germline lookup yields CDR1 ENHRY and CDR2 SYGVKD. The CDR3 spans 13 residues. The J segment lost 2 bases and the V segment lost 7 bases, leaving 4 bases of the junction unmatched. This chain's CDR3 is CAITGQANTEAFF. The CDR3 coding sequence is TGTGCCATCACCGGACAGGCAAACACTGAAGCTTTCTTT.

V gene TRBV29-1 combines with J gene TRBJ1-1; D gene uncertain. This CDR3 region has 13 residues. The V end was cut by 8 bases, the J end by 4 bases, with 17 bases between. The germline gives CDR1 SQVTM, CDR2 ANQGSEA. CDR3 DNA sequence: TGCAGCTCCCTAGACGCCGATAGCACTGAAGCTTTCTTT. It is translated as CSSLDADSTEAFF.

The rearrangement links TRBV10-1 to TRBJ2-7, with 7 bases identical to TRBD1. The CDR3 consists of 13 residues. J was trimmed by 3 bases and V by 6 bases; bases with no gene match: 5. Per germline, CDR1 WNHNN and CDR2 SYGVQD (reference sequence). CDR3 bases: TGCGCCAGCAGCCCCGGGACAGACTACGAGCAGTACTTC. This translates into CASSPGTDYEQYF.

The chain carries TRBV14 and TRBJ1-4; TRBD1 agrees at 8 bases. Per germline, CDR1 SGHDN and CDR2 FVKESK. The trim removed 4 bases at V and 8 bases at J, leaving 6 bases unmatched. CDR3 length: 14 amino acids. CDR3 in amino acids: CASSRGQGWEKLFF. CDR3 coding DNA: TGTGCCAGCAGCCGCGGACAGGGTTGGGAAAAACTGTTTTTT.

V and J are TRBV19 and TRBJ2-1; 7 positions match TRBD1. The CDR3 runs to 14 residues. From germline, CDR1 is LNHDA and CDR2 SQIVND (reference sequence). Trimming at V came to 2 bases and at J to 4 bases, leaving 2 bases not matched to a gene. CDR3 sequence (DNA): TGTGCCAGTAGTATAAGGGACAGTTACAATGAGCAGTTCTTC. Translation: CASSIRDSYNEQFF.

This sequence joins TRBV24-1 and TRBJ2-7; a possible D gene is TRBD2 (6 bases). The CDR3 length is 15 residues. CDR1 KGHDR and CDR2 SFDVKD come from the germline V gene. V was shortened by 3 bases and J by 5 bases, with 16 bases between the two germline ends. The CDR3 bases are TGTGCCACCAGTGATCCCGGAGGGAGGAAAAACGAGCAGTACTTC. Amino acid sequence: CATSDPGGRKNEQYF.

The chain carries TRBV15 and TRBJ1-2; 8 positions agree with TRBD1. Germline V gives CDR1 LNHNV, CDR2 YYDKDF (reference sequence). V trimming: 3 bases; J trimming: 8 bases; junction bases outside the gene matches: 8. The CDR3 loop spans 14 amino acids. The CDR3 loop reads CATSRANDRGGYTF. The CDR3 bases are TGTGCCACCAGCAGGGCAAACGACAGGGGCGGCTACACCTTC.

The chain links TRBV6-1 to TRBJ2-5; 11 nucleotides agree with TRBD2. This CDR3 region has 19 residues. CDR1 is MNHNS and CDR2 is SASEGT in the germline V gene. The junction had 17 bases not matched to a gene; V was cut back by 4 bases and J by 4 bases. This CDR3 reads CASSVGGLAGYSGGETQYF. Here the CDR3 DNA reads TGTGCCAGCAGTGTAGGTGGACTAGCGGGCTACTCGGGAGGAGAGACCCAGTACTTC.

The gene calls are TRBV19 and TRBJ2-1, with D tentatively TRBD2 (5 bases). The V gene's germline CDR1 is LNHDA and CDR2 SQIVND (reference sequence). V was shortened by 5 bases and J by 10 bases, with 24 bases between the two germline ends. This CDR3 spans 16 amino acids. The DNA of the CDR3 is TGTGCCAGTAGTCCCCAGGACTCAATTGCCTTCGGGGAGCAGTTCTTC. Residues: CASSPQDSIAFGEQFF.

V and J are TRBV5-1 and TRBJ1-2; 10 bases line up with TRBD1. Germline trimming cut 4 bases from V and 4 bases from J; bases unmatched to any gene: 7. This CDR3 region has 15 residues. The V gene's germline CDR1 is SGHRS and CDR2 YFSETQ. DNA for the CDR3: TGCGCCAGCAGCCTTAAGACAGGGGGCGGCTATGGCTACACCTTC. Translated: CASSLKTGGGYGYTF. Based on the CDR3 plus reference TRBV5-1 and TRBJ1-2, the full variable domain is KAGVTQTPRYLIKTRGQQVTLSCSPISGHRSVSWYQQTPGQGLQFLFEYFSETQRNKGNFPGRFSGRQFSNSRSEMNVSTLELGDSALYLCASSLKTGGGYGYTFGSGTRLTVV.

This clone was observed a few times. This sequence joins TRBV11-2 and TRBJ1-5; 8 bases map to TRBD1. V trimming: 5 bases; J trimming: 6 bases; junction bases outside the gene matches: 6. Per germline, CDR1 SGHAT and CDR2 FQNNGV. The CDR3 extends over 14 amino acids. CDR3 protein: CASSPGGTGQPQHF. The CDR3, as DNA: TGTGCCAGCAGCCCAGGAGGGACAGGTCAGCCCCAGCATTTT.

This chain joins TRBV3-1 (or the pseudogene TRBV3-2) and TRBJ2-5; D remains ambiguous. The CDR3 loop spans 11 amino acids. Germline values: CDR1 LGHDT, CDR2 YNNKEL (reference sequence). V lost 11 bases, J lost 5 bases, and 12 bases lay in between. CDR3 nucleotide sequence: TGTGCCTCCCAGAAAATGGAGACCCAGTACTTC. It encodes CASQKMETQYF.

The rearrangement links TRBV12-3 or TRBV12-4 to TRBJ1-1; D not resolved. V was pared by 3 bases and J by 3 bases, with 5 bases between. The CDR3 is made up of 12 amino acids. The CDR3 loop is CASSFFDTEAFF. DNA of the CDR3: TGTGCCAGCAGTTTTTTCGACACTGAAGCTTTCTTT.

The chain carries TRBV15 and TRBJ1-5, with D tentatively TRBD1 (5 bases). Trimming stripped 5 bases from V and 1 base from J, with 18 bases between. Looked up from germline, CDR1 is LNHNV and CDR2 is YYDKDF (reference sequence). The CDR3 has 17 amino acids. The DNA of the CDR3 is TGTGCCACCAGCGTACTACCTCAGGGTACAAGCAATCAGCCCCAGCATTTT. Protein sequence: CATSVLPQGTSNQPQHF.

The chain combines TRBV4-2 with TRBJ2-3, with D possibly TRBD1 on 6 matching bases. Per germline, CDR1 LGHNA and CDR2 YNFKEQ. V shed 5 bases and J shed 0 bases, with 18 bases lying between them. The CDR3 runs 17 residues. The CDR3 sequence: CASSASTPGHSTDTQYF. CDR3 DNA sequence: TGTGCCAGCAGCGCTTCAACCCCGGGACACAGCACAGATACGCAGTATTTT.

The CDR3 here is CASSPGGVQPQHF. The DNA for the CDR3 is TGCGCCAGCAGCCCAGGGGGCGTTCAGCCCCAGCATTTT. This chain connects TRBV4-1 to TRBJ1-5, with 8 bases fitting TRBD1. V was clipped by 4 bases and J by 6 bases; unmatched bases: 2. The CDR3 length is 13 residues. CDR1 is MGHRA and CDR2 is YSYEKL in the germline V gene.

V gene TRBV7-8 combines with J gene TRBJ1-3, with D possibly matching TRBD1 (6 bases). With 2 bases removed from V and 2 bases from J, the gap between germline ends came to 13 bases. Per germline, CDR1 SGHVS and CDR2 FQNEAQ. CDR3 length equals 16 residues. The chain's CDR3 is CASSLTQGMPGNTIYF. The CDR3 DNA follows: TGTGCCAGCAGCTTAACCCAGGGGATGCCTGGAAACACCATATATTTT.

The gene calls are TRBV11-3 and TRBJ2-3; TRBD2 aligns across 9 bases. The CDR3 has 16 amino acids. V shed 5 bases and J 0 bases; nucleotides not matched to a gene: 6. Germline CDR1 SGHNT, CDR2 YENEEA. CDR3: CASSVSTSGSTDTQYF. The CDR3 DNA follows: TGTGCCAGCAGCGTATCGACTAGCGGCAGCACAGATACGCAGTATTTT.

The chain carries TRBV7-3 and TRBJ2-3; 9 nucleotides agree with TRBD1. Unmatched junction bases numbered 8, after V lost 2 bases and J lost 8 bases. Per germline, CDR1 SGHTA and CDR2 FQGTGA. The CDR3 covers 15 residues. As DNA, the CDR3 is TGTGCCAGCAGCTTAGGAGGGACAGGGTTGGGTACGCAGTATTTT. It codes for CASSLGGTGLGTQYF.

The gene calls are TRBV29-1 and TRBJ1-5, with D unclear. CDR3 size: 12 residues. Germline-derived CDR1 and CDR2 are SQVTM and ANQGSEA. Trimming removed 4 bases at V and 6 bases at J, with 10 bases between. The chain's CDR3 is CSVGGWGQPQHF. In nucleotides, the CDR3 is TGCAGCGTTGGAGGGTGGGGTCAGCCCCAGCATTTT.

This chain links TRBV18 with TRBJ1-1, with D unresolved. V shed 3 bases and J shed 1 base, with 9 bases lying between them. Germline lookup yields CDR1 KGHSH and CDR2 LQKENI. The CDR3 is 14 residues long. DNA for the CDR3: TGTGCCAGCTCACCGAACATACAGAACACTGAAGCTTTCTTT. Translating it yields CASSPNIQNTEAFF.

The V gene is TRBV2, the J gene TRBJ1-2, with 7 bases aligning to TRBD1. This CDR3 is built from 16 residues. The ends lost 6 bases at V and 2 bases at J; junction bases unmatched: 12. The germline CDR1 and CDR2 sequences are SNHLY and FYNNEI. The CDR3 sequence: CASSGRQGDGNYGYTF. CDR3 DNA: TGTGCCAGCAGCGGGAGACAGGGTGATGGGAACTATGGCTACACCTTC.

The chain recombines TRBV28 with TRBJ1-3, with 7 nucleotides matching TRBD1. This CDR3 region has 13 residues. Germline lookup yields CDR1 MDHEN and CDR2 SYDVKM. CDR3 DNA sequence: TGTGCTTCCCTCGGGGACAGATTAAACACCATATATTTT. This encodes CASLGDRLNTIYF.